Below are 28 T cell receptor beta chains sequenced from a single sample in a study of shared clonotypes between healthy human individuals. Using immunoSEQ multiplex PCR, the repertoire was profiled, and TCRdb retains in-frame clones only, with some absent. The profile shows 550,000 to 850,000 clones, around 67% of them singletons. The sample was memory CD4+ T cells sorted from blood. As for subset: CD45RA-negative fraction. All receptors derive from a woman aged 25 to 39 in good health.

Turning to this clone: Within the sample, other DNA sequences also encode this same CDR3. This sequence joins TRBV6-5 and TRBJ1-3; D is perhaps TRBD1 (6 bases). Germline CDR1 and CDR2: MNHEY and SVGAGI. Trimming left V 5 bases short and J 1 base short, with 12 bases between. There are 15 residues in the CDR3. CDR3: CASSQTGSSGNTIYF. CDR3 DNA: TGTGCCAGCAGTCAGACAGGTTCGTCTGGAAACACCATATATTTT.

The CDR3 nucleotides read TGTGCCAGTAGTATGTTGGAGCAGCCCCAGCATTTT. This codes for CASSMLEQPQHF. The chain uses TRBV19 and TRBJ1-5; no definite D call. V was trimmed by 3 bases and J by 7 bases, leaving 7 bases between them. The CDR3 length is 12 residues. CDR1 and CDR2 from the germline V gene are LNHDA and SQIVND (reference sequence).

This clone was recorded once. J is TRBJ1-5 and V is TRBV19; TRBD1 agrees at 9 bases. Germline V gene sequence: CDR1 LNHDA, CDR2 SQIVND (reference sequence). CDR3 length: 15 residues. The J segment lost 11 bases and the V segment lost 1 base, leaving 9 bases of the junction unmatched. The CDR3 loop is CASSIGTGDPVTQHF. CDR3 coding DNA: TGTGCCAGTAGTATAGGGACAGGGGACCCCGTGACCCAGCATTTT.

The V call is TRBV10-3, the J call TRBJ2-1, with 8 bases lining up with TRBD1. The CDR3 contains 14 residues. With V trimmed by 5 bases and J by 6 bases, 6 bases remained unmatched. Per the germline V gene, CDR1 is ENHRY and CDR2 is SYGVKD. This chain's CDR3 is CAISTTGVGNEQFF. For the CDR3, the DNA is TGTGCCATCAGTACGACAGGGGTAGGCAATGAGCAGTTCTTC.

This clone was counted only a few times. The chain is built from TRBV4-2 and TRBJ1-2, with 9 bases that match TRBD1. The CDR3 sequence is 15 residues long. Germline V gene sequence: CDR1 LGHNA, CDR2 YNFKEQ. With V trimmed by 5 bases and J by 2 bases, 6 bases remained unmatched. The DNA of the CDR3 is TGTGCCAGCAGCACCCGGGACAGGGTGAACTATGGCTACACCTTC. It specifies CASSTRDRVNYGYTF.

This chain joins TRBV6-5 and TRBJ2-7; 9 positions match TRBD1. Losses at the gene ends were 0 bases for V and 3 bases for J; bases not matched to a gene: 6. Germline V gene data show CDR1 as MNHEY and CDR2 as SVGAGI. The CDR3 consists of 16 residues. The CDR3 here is CASSYSSGTGNYEQYF. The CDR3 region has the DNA TGTGCCAGCAGTTACTCCTCCGGGACAGGGAACTACGAGCAGTACTTC.

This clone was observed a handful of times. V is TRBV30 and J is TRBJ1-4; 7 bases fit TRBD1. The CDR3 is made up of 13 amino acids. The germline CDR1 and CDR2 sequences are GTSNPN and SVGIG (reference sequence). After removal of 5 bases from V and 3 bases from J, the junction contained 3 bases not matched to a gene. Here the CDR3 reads CAWQQGPNEKLFF. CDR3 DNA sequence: TGTGCCTGGCAACAGGGGCCTAATGAAAAACTGTTTTTT.

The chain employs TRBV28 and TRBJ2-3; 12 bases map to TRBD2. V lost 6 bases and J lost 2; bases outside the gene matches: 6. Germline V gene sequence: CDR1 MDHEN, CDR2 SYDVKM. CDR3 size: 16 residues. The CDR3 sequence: CASSIPSGRATDTQYF. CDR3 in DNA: TGTGCCAGCAGCATCCCTAGCGGGAGGGCCACAGATACGCAGTATTTT.

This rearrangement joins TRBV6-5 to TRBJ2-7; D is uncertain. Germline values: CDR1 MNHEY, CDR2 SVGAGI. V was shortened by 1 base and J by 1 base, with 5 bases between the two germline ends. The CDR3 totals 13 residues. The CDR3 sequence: CASSYFGSYEQYF. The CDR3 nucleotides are TGTGCCAGCAGTTACTTTGGGTCCTACGAGCAGTACTTC.

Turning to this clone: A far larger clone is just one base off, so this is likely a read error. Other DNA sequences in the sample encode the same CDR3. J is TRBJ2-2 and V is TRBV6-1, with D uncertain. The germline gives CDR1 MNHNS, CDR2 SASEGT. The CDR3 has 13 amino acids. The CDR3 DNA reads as TGTGCTAGCAGTGGGCAGGCGGACGGGGAGCTGTTTTTT. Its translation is CASSGQADGELFF.

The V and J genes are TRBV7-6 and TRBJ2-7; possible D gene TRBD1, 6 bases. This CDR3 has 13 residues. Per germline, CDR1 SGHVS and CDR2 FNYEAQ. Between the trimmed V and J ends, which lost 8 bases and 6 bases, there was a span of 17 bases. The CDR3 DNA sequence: TGTGCCAGCTCCGGGACACGACTGTCCGAGCAGTACTTC. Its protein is CASSGTRLSEQYF.

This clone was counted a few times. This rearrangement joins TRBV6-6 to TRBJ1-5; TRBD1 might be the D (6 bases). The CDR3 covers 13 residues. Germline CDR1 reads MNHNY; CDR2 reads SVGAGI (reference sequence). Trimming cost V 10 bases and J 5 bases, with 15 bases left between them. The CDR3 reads CATVRDTYQPQHF. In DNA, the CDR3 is TGTGCCACGGTCCGGGACACTTATCAGCCCCAGCATTTT.

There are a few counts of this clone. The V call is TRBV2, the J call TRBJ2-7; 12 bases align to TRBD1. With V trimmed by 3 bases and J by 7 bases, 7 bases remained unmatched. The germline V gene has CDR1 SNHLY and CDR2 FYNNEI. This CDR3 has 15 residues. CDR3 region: CASSERGQGAVEQYF. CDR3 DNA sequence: TGTGCCAGCAGTGAGAGGGGACAGGGGGCGGTGGAGCAGTACTTC.

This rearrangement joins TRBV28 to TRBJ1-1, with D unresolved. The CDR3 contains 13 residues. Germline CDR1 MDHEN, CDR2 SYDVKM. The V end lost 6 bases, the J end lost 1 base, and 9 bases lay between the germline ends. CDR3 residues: CASRRVANTEAFF. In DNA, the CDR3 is TGTGCCAGCAGGAGGGTGGCGAACACTGAAGCTTTCTTT.

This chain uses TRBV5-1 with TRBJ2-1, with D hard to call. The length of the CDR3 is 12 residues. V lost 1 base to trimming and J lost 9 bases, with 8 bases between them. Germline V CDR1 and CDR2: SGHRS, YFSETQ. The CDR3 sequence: CASSLRSSEQFF. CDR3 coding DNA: TGCGCCAGCAGCTTGAGGTCGAGTGAGCAGTTCTTC. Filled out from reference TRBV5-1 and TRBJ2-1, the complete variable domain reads KAGVTQTPRYLIKTRGQQVTLSCSPISGHRSVSWYQQTPGQGLQFLFEYFSETQRNKGNFPGRFSGRQFSNSRSEMNVSTLELGDSALYLCASSLRSSEQFFGPGTRLTVL.

In DNA form, the CDR3 reads TGTGCCAGCAGTTTTTACGGGATCAGCGAGTACAATGAGCAGTTCTTC. Its protein is CASSFYGISEYNEQFF. The genes are TRBV27 and TRBJ2-1; a weak D match, TRBD2 (5 bases). Trimming shortened V by 3 bases and J by 4 bases, and 16 bases separated the two germline ends. The CDR3 has 16 amino acids. Germline lookup yields CDR1 MNHEY and CDR2 SMNVEV (reference sequence).

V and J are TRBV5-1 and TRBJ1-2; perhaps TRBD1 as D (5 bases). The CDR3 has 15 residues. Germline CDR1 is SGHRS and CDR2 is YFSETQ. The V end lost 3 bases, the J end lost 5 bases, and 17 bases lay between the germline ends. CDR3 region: CASSSKGTGEYGYTF. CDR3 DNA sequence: TGCGCCAGCAGCTCTAAAGGGACGGGAGAATATGGCTACACCTTC.

The CDR3 DNA reads TGTGCCAGCACTTTCCGTTCCCAAGAGACCCAGTACTTC. This codes for CASTFRSQETQYF. The chain joins TRBV28 to TRBJ2-5, with D uncertain. V dropped 7 bases and J dropped 1 base, with 10 bases sitting between them. Looked up from germline, CDR1 is MDHEN and CDR2 is SYDVKM. The CDR3 is 13 amino acids.

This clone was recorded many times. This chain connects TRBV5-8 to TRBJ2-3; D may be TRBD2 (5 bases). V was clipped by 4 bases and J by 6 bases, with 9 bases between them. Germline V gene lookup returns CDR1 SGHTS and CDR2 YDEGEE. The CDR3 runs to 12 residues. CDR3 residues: CASSPDWDTQYF. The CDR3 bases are TGTGCCAGCAGCCCGGACTGGGATACGCAGTATTTT. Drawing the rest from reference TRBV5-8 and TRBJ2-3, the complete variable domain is EAGVTQSPTHLIKTRGQQATLRCSPISGHTSVYWYQQALGLGLQFLLWYDEGEERNRGNFPPRFSGRQFPNYSSELNVNALELEDSALYLCASSPDWDTQYFGPGTRLTVL.

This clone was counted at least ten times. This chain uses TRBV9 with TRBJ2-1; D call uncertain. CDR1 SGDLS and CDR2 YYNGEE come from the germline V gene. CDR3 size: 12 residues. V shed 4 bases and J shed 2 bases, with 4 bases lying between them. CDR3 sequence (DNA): TGTGCCAGCAGCCCGACCTACAATGAGCAGTTCTTC. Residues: CASSPTYNEQFF. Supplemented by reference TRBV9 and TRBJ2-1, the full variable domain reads DSGVTQTPKHLITATGQRVTLRCSPRSGDLSVYWYQQSLDQGLQFLIQYYNGEERAKGNILERFSAQQFPDLHSELNLSSLELGDSALYFCASSPTYNEQFFGPGTRLTVL.

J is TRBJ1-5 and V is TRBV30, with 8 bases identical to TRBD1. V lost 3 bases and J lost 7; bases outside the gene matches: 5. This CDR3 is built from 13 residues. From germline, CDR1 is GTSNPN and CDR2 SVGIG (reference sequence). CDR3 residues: CAWRRTGGQPQHF. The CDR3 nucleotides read TGTGCCTGGAGACGCACAGGGGGGCAGCCCCAGCATTTT.

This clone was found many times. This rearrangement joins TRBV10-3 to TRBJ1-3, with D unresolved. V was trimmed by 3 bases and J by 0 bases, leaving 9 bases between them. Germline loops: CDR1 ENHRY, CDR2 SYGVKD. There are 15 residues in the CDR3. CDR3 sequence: CAISDAGNSGNTIYF. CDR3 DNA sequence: TGTGCCATCAGTGACGCCGGGAACTCTGGAAACACCATATATTTT.

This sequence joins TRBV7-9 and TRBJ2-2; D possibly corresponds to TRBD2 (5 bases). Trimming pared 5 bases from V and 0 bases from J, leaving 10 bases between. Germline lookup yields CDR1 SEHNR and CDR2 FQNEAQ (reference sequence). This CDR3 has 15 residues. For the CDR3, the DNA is TGTGCCAGCAGCGCAGTGGGAGCGAACACCGGGGAGCTGTTTTTT. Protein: CASSAVGANTGELFF.

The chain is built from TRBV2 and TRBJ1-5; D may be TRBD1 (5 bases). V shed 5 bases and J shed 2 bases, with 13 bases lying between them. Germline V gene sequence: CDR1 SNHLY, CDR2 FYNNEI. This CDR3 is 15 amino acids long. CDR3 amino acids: CASSWGQGRNQPQHF. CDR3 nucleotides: TGTGCCAGCAGTTGGGGCCAGGGCCGCAATCAGCCCCAGCATTTT.

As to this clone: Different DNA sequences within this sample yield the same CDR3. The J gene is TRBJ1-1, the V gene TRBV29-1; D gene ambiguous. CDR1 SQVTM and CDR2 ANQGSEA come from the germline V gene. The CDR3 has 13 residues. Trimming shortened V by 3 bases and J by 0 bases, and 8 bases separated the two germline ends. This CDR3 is CSVDRGLNTEAFF. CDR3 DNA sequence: TGCAGCGTTGATCGGGGATTGAACACTGAAGCTTTCTTT.

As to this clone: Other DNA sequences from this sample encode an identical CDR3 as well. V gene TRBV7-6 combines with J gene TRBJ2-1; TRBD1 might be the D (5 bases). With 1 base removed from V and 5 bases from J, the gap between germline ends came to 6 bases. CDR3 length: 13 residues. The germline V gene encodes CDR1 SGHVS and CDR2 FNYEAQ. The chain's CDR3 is CASSLGQHNEQFF. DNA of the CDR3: TGTGCCAGCAGCTTAGGACAGCACAATGAGCAGTTCTTC.

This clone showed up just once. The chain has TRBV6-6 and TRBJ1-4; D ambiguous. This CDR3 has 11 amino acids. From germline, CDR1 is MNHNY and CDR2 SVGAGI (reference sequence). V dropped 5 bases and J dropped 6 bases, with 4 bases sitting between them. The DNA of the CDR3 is TGTGCCAGCAGTGGCTATGAAAAACTGTTTTTT. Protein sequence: CASSGYEKLFF.

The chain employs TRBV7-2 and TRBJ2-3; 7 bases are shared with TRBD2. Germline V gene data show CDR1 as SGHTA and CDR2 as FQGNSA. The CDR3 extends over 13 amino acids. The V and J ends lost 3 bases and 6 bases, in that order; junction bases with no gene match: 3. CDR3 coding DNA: TGTGCCAGCAGCTTCGGGGGGTGGGATACGCAGTATTTT. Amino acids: CASSFGGWDTQYF.